What follows are 18 T cell receptor beta chains derived from one specimen sequenced in a study of blood T cell repertoires in COVID-19. Clones were sequenced by immunoSEQ multiplex PCR, and TCRdb holds only the in-frame ones, with some missing. Found here are fewer than 300,000 clones, about 89% of them singletons; the top ten hold around 2%. Sequencing was performed on peripheral blood. These receptors were collected from a woman in her thirties with COVID-19, enrolled during active disease.

The chain recombines TRBV6-5 with TRBJ2-2; weak D call: TRBD2 (5 bases). V lost 8 bases and J lost 1, with 5 bases in between. The CDR3 is 12 amino acids. The germline V gene encodes CDR1 MNHEY and CDR2 SVGAGI. The CDR3 spells CASGGNTGELFF. CDR3 DNA sequence: TGTGCCAGCGGAGGGAACACCGGGGAGCTGTTTTTT.

The rearrangement joins TRBV5-1 to TRBJ2-6, with D possibly TRBD1 on 6 matching bases. This CDR3 comprises 16 residues. V was pared by 4 bases and J by 2 bases, with 13 bases between. The germline CDR1 and CDR2 sequences are SGHRS and YFSETQ. The CDR3 nucleotides read TGCGCCAGCAGCGGTACCGGGACAACTGGGGCCAACGTCCTGACTTTC. It specifies CASSGTGTTGANVLTF. Based on the CDR3 plus reference TRBV5-1 and TRBJ2-6, the full variable domain is KAGVTQTPRYLIKTRGQQVTLSCSPISGHRSVSWYQQTPGQGLQFLFEYFSETQRNKGNFPGRFSGRQFSNSRSEMNVSTLELGDSALYLCASSGTGTTGANVLTFGAGSRLTVL.

This rearrangement joins TRBV2 to TRBJ1-6, with D unclear. Looked up from germline, CDR1 is SNHLY and CDR2 is FYNNEI. The CDR3 totals 16 residues. Trimming shortened V by 3 bases and J by 4 bases, and 13 bases separated the two germline ends. The chain's CDR3 is CASSETFSVYNSPLHF. CDR3 DNA sequence: TGTGCCAGCAGTGAGACATTTTCCGTTTATAATTCACCCCTCCACTTT. The complete variable domain, with remaining parts taken from reference TRBV2 and TRBJ1-6, reads EPEVTQTPSHQVTQMGQEVILRCVPISNHLYFYWYRQILGQKVEFLVSFYNNEISEKSEIFDDQFSVERPDGSNFTLKIRSTKLEDSAMYFCASSETFSVYNSPLHFGNGTRLTVT.

The rearrangement uses TRBV12-3 or TRBV12-4 and TRBJ2-5, with D uncertain. V was trimmed by 4 bases and J by 3 bases, leaving 3 bases between them. The CDR3 loop spans 11 amino acids. CDR3 sequence reads: CASSSKETQYF. CDR3 coding DNA: TGTGCCAGCAGTTCAAAAGAGACCCAGTACTTC.

The V gene is TRBV6-5, the J gene TRBJ1-1; TRBD1 is a possible D gene (6 bases). V was pared by 0 bases and J by 0 bases, with 8 bases between. CDR1 and CDR2 from the germline V gene are MNHEY and SVGAGI. CDR3 length: 15 amino acids. CDR3 sequence reads: CASSYSGHLNTEAFF. The CDR3 coding sequence is TGTGCCAGCAGTTACTCGGGACACCTGAACACTGAAGCTTTCTTT.

The chain couples TRBV3-1 (or the pseudogene TRBV3-2) to TRBJ2-1; D gene unclear. The CDR3 has 12 residues. Germline-derived CDR1 and CDR2 are LGHDT and YNNKEL (reference sequence). Trimming took off 1 base at V and 5 bases at J, with 3 bases between the two ends. The CDR3 protein is CASSQANNEQFF. CDR3 sequence (DNA): TGTGCCAGCAGCCAAGCTAACAATGAGCAGTTCTTC.

This CDR3 is CASSPTVSGNTIYF. CDR3 DNA sequence: TGTGCCAGCTCACCGACAGTCTCTGGAAACACCATATATTTT. The genes are TRBV18 and TRBJ1-3, with D possibly matching TRBD1 (5 bases). The CDR3 consists of 14 residues. V lost 3 bases to trimming and J lost 0 bases, with 6 bases between them. In germline, CDR1 is KGHSH, CDR2 LQKENI.

The CDR3 nucleotides are TGTGCCAGCAGTTCCCTCTGGGACACCTTTTTCTCTGGGGCCAACGTCCTGACTTTC. It is translated as CASSSLWDTFFSGANVLTF. This rearrangement joins TRBV28 to TRBJ2-6; maybe TRBD1 (6 bases). The CDR3 has 19 residues. The V gene lost 4 bases and the J gene lost 0 bases, with 19 bases spanning the gap. The germline CDR1 and CDR2 sequences are MDHEN and SYDVKM.

This sequence joins TRBV7-9 and TRBJ2-7; the match to TRBD2 covers 10 bases. The junction had 7 bases not matched to a gene; V was cut back by 5 bases and J by 0 bases. The V gene's germline CDR1 is SEHNR and CDR2 FQNEAQ (reference sequence). There are 16 residues in the CDR3. DNA for the CDR3: TGTGCCAGCAGCCCTAGCGGGACTAGCGACTCCTACGAGCAGTACTTC. This sequence encodes CASSPSGTSDSYEQYF.

This clone was recorded only once. The chain has TRBV11-2 and TRBJ1-1; no reliable D call. The CDR3 runs 16 residues. Between the trimmed V and J ends, which lost 0 bases and 0 bases, there was a span of 11 bases. Germline CDR1 SGHAT, CDR2 FQNNGV. The CDR3, as DNA: TGTGCCAGCAGCTTAGATCGTCCGGAGTTGAACACTGAAGCTTTCTTT. This encodes CASSLDRPELNTEAFF. Complete variable domain (other parts from reference TRBV11-2 and TRBJ1-1): EAGVAQSPRYKIIEKRQSVAFWCNPISGHATLYWYQQILGQGPKLLIQFQNNGVVDDSQLPKDRFSAERLKGVDSTLKIQPAKLEDSAVYLCASSLDRPELNTEAFFGQGTRLTVV.

This chain connects TRBV5-1 to TRBJ2-5; unclear D gene. The CDR3 is 12 residues long. The V gene lost 4 bases and the J gene lost 2 bases, with 6 bases spanning the gap. Per the germline V gene, CDR1 is SGHRS and CDR2 is YFSETQ. CDR3 in amino acids: CASSLIQETQYF. The CDR3 DNA reads TGCGCCAGCAGCCTAATTCAAGAGACCCAGTACTTC.

J is TRBJ2-1 and V is TRBV19; 10 positions match TRBD2. Per the germline V gene, CDR1 is LNHDA and CDR2 is SQIVND (reference sequence). The CDR3 runs to 15 residues. J lost 3 bases, V lost 5 bases, and 4 bases had no gene match. The CDR3 DNA sequence: TGTGCCAGTAGTCCCCGGACTAGCGGCTACAATGAGCAGTTCTTC. It yields the protein CASSPRTSGYNEQFF.

The rearrangement joins TRBV30 to TRBJ2-2, with 7 bases fitting TRBD1. This CDR3 region has 16 residues. The V gene end was trimmed by 5 bases and the J gene end by 0 bases; junction bases not matched to a gene: 9. Germline CDR1 is GTSNPN and CDR2 is SVGIG (reference sequence). In nucleotides, the CDR3 is TGTGCCTGGCGATCCAGGGGGAGTTCGAACACCGGGGAGCTGTTTTTT. Translating it yields CAWRSRGSSNTGELFF. Drawing the rest from reference TRBV30 and TRBJ2-2, the complete variable domain is SQTIHQWPATLVQPVGSPLSLECTVEGTSNPNLYWYRQAAGRGLQLLFYSVGIGQISSEVPQNLSASRPQDRQFILSSKKLLLSDSGFYLCAWRSRGSSNTGELFFGEGSRLTVL.

This rearrangement joins TRBV19 to TRBJ1-1; D may be TRBD1 (6 bases). This CDR3 spans 15 amino acids. The germline V gene has CDR1 LNHDA and CDR2 SQIVND (reference sequence). V dropped 8 bases and J dropped 1 base, with 17 bases sitting between them. The DNA of the CDR3 is TGTGCCAGTTGGGGAACCGGGACAAGGAACACTGAAGCTTTCTTT. Protein product: CASWGTGTRNTEAFF. The entire variable domain, with the rest obtained from reference TRBV19 and TRBJ1-1, is as follows: DGGITQSPKYLFRKEGQNVTLSCEQNLNHDAMYWYRQDPGQGLRLIYYSQIVNDFQKGDIAEGYSVSREKKESFPLTVTSAQKNPTAFYLCASWGTGTRNTEAFFGQGTRLTVV.

The V and J genes are TRBV28 and TRBJ1-2, with a weak D call TRBD1 (6 bases). V gave up 2 bases and J gave up 7 bases, with 11 bases separating them. The germline CDR1 and CDR2 sequences are MDHEN and SYDVKM. The CDR3 sequence is 13 residues long. The CDR3 is CASSLRGAGGYTF. CDR3 sequence (DNA): TGTGCCAGCAGTTTACGGGGGGCAGGTGGCTACACCTTC.

The chain links TRBV3-1 (or the pseudogene TRBV3-2) to TRBJ2-2; 8 nucleotides line up with TRBD1. V lost 1 base and J lost 7; bases outside the gene matches: 8. Per germline, CDR1 LGHDT and CDR2 YNNKEL (reference sequence). The CDR3 contains 16 residues. The CDR3 DNA is TGTGCCAGCAGCCAAGTTCCCCAGGGGGCGATCGGGGAGCTGTTTTTT. It translates to CASSQVPQGAIGELFF.

The V gene is TRBV28, the J gene TRBJ2-7; tentatively, D is TRBD2 (5 bases). Germline CDR1 is MDHEN and CDR2 is SYDVKM. CDR3 size: 12 residues. Trimming took 4 bases from V and 3 from J, leaving 7 bases between them. The CDR3 DNA follows: TGTGCCAGCAGTTGGGAGAGCTACGAGCAGTACTTC. Translation: CASSWESYEQYF.

The chain recombines TRBV6-1 with TRBJ2-1; 8 bases match TRBD1. Germline V gene sequence: CDR1 MNHNS, CDR2 SASEGT. The CDR3 runs 17 residues. V lost 2 bases, J lost 8 bases, and 14 bases stayed unmatched. The CDR3 nucleotides read TGTGCCAGCAGTGAAAGTATCGTGGGACAGGCCCGTCATGAGCAGTTCTTC. It translates to CASSESIVGQARHEQFF.